Presented here are 22 T cell receptor beta chains from one specimen sequenced in a study of T cells in Graves' hyperthyroidism and ophthalmopathy. The TCR beta CDR3 regions underwent amplification using RNA transcripts as the source. A set of HTBI primers served as the primers for a first-round RT-PCR of the TCR CDR3. TCRdb reprocessed the multiplex PCR reads with MiXCR, giving one entry per CDR3 protein. The sample records 700,000 or so distinct CDR3 sequences, around 15% being singletons. The specimen sequenced was blood. Receptors originate from a woman between 45 and 60 years old with Graves' ophthalmopathy.

There are many counts of this clonotype. The rearrangement links TRBV7-8 to TRBJ1-6; no clear D. The CDR3 loop spans 15 amino acids. V was clipped by 1 base and J by 7 bases, with 11 bases between them. CDR1 and CDR2 from the germline V gene are SGHVS and FQNEAQ. As DNA, the CDR3 is TGTGCCAGCAGCTTAGACGTCAGAGGAAATTCACCCCTCCACTTT. Protein sequence: CASSLDVRGNSPLHF.

This clonotype was seen many times. The rearrangement joins TRBV7-9 to TRBJ2-7; perhaps D is TRBD1 or TRBD2 (5 bases each). Germline V lookup: CDR1 SEHNR, CDR2 FQNEAQ (reference sequence). Trimming took 1 base from V and 6 from J, leaving 13 bases between them. The length of the CDR3 is 14 residues. The CDR3 DNA sequence: TGTGCCAGCAGCTTAGGGGGGAGTCAGTTCGAGCAGTACTTC. Encoded protein: CASSLGGSQFEQYF.

V gene TRBV5-1 combines with J gene TRBJ2-7; D possibly corresponds to TRBD2 (7 bases). Germline V gene sequence: CDR1 SGHRS, CDR2 YFSETQ. The V gene lost 3 bases and the J gene lost 2 bases, with 12 bases spanning the gap. This CDR3 spans 14 amino acids. The CDR3 reads CASSWRGGTYEQYF. The CDR3 region has the DNA TGCGCCAGCAGCTGGAGGGGGGGAACCTACGAGCAGTACTTC.

As regards this clonotype: A junction boundary mismatches the germline segment, possibly from a read error. The rearrangement joins TRBV10-3 to TRBJ1-5; the match to TRBD1 covers 7 bases. Germline-derived CDR1 and CDR2 are ENHRY and SYGVKD. The CDR3 contains 15 residues. In nucleotides, the CDR3 is TGTGCCAGCAGTCGCCGGGACAGTTCGACTCGGGGCCAGCATTTT. Its protein product is CASSRRDSSTRGQHF.

This clonotype was counted a few times. The rearrangement uses TRBV28 and TRBJ1-3; TRBD1 agrees at 8 bases. The junction had 12 bases not matched to a gene; V was cut back by 7 bases and J by 1 base. From germline, CDR1 is MDHEN and CDR2 SYDVKM. The CDR3 runs to 17 residues. In nucleotides, the CDR3 is TGTGCCAGCAAAAACGCCCGGACAGGGCGGTCTGGAAACACCATATATTTT. This codes for CASKNARTGRSGNTIYF. The complete variable domain, with remaining parts taken from reference TRBV28 and TRBJ1-3, reads DVKVTQSSRYLVKRTGEKVFLECVQDMDHENMFWYRQDPGLGLRLIYFSYDVKMKEKGDIPEGYSVSREKKERFSLILESASTNQTSMYLCASKNARTGRSGNTIYFGEGSWLTVV.

As regards this clonotype: Germline and junction disagree at one end, which may indicate a read error. This chain links TRBV7-2 with TRBJ2-1; 10 bases are a match to TRBD2. From germline, CDR1 is SGHTA and CDR2 FQGNSA. The CDR3 runs to 20 residues. DNA of the CDR3: TGCGCCAGCAGCCAGAGGGTACTAGCGGGATCAGACTACTCCTACAATGAGCAGTTCTTC. As protein: CASSQRVLAGSDYSYNEQFF.

This clonotype was picked up many times. This sequence joins TRBV2 and TRBJ2-3; 9 nucleotides match TRBD2. CDR3 size: 13 residues. Germline CDR1 is SNHLY and CDR2 is FYNNEI. Trimming removed 10 bases from V and 7 bases from J; junction bases left unmatched: 9. DNA of the CDR3: TGTGCCATCACGGGACTAGCATCAAATACGCAGTATTTT. The encoded protein is CAITGLASNTQYF.

This clonotype was counted between two and nine times. J is TRBJ2-5 and V is TRBV7-6; TRBD1 might be the D (5 bases). This CDR3 has 13 residues. V shed 3 bases and J shed 4 bases, with 9 bases lying between them. Looked up from germline, CDR1 is SGHVS and CDR2 is FNYEAQ. CDR3: CASSFRQLETQYF. In DNA form, the CDR3 reads TGTGCCAGCAGCTTTAGACAGCTAGAGACCCAGTACTTC.

This clonotype was picked up many times. The chain employs TRBV28 and TRBJ2-7, with TRBD1 identical over 9 bases. CDR1 and CDR2 from the germline V gene are MDHEN and SYDVKM. There are 15 residues in the CDR3. The trim removed 6 bases at V and 3 bases at J, leaving 9 bases unmatched. CDR3 bases: TGTGCCAGCAGATGGTACCGGACAGGGGACTACGAGCAGTACTTC. Protein sequence: CASRWYRTGDYEQYF.

Only a few counts were recorded for this clonotype. This chain connects TRBV27 to TRBJ2-3, with a tentative D call TRBD2 (5 bases). There are 14 residues in the CDR3. CDR1 and CDR2 from the germline V gene are MNHEY and SMNVEV (reference sequence). Trimming cost V 2 bases and J 4 bases, with 10 bases left between them. CDR3 residues: CASSLTSVADTQYF. The CDR3 DNA reads TGTGCCAGCAGTTTAACTAGTGTTGCAGATACGCAGTATTTT.

This clonotype was observed at least ten times. The rearrangement uses TRBV20-1 and TRBJ2-4; D is perhaps TRBD2 (5 bases). Trimming stripped 1 base from V and 2 bases from J, with 9 bases between. The CDR3 length is 14 residues. In germline, CDR1 is DFQATT, CDR2 SNEGSKA (reference sequence). The CDR3 DNA sequence: TGCAGTGCTAGAGTTCGGGATTCCAAAAACATTCAGTACTTC. It specifies CSARVRDSKNIQYF.

This clonotype was seen many times. This chain joins TRBV7-9 and TRBJ2-1, with TRBD2 matching 14 bases. Germline V gene data show CDR1 as SEHNR and CDR2 as FQNEAQ (reference sequence). J lost 8 bases, V lost 5 bases, and 8 bases had no gene match. CDR3 length equals 16 residues. Here the CDR3 DNA reads TGTGCCAGCAGCCCCCGGACTAGCGGGAGGATGGATGAGCAGTTCTTC. This gives the protein CASSPRTSGRMDEQFF. Drawing the rest from reference TRBV7-9 and TRBJ2-1, the complete variable domain is DTGVSQNPRHKITKRGQNVTFRCDPISEHNRLYWYRQTLGQGPEFLTYFQNEAQLEKSRLLSDRFSAERPKGSFSTLEIQRTEQGDSAMYLCASSPRTSGRMDEQFFGPGTRLTVL.

A remark on this clonotype: A much larger clonotype is one base distant, so this may be a read error. V is TRBV7-3 and J is TRBJ2-5; 10 bases fit TRBD2. With V trimmed by 4 bases and J by 7 bases, 9 bases remained unmatched. Per germline, CDR1 SGHTA and CDR2 FQGTGA. This CDR3 contains 15 residues. The CDR3 reads CASSYTGTSAGTQYF. DNA for the CDR3: TGTGCCAGCAGCTACACCGGGACTAGCGCGGGGACCCAGTACTTC. The variable domain in full, with the rest retrieved from reference TRBV7-3 and TRBJ2-5, is GAGVSQTPSNKVTEKGKYVELRCDPISGHTALYWYRQSLGQGPEFLIYFQGTGAADDSGLPNDRFFAVRPEGSVSTLKIQRTERGDSAVYLCASSYTGTSAGTQYFGPGTRLLVL.

This clonotype was found a few times. This chain uses TRBV11-2 with TRBJ2-5; D may be TRBD1 or TRBD2 (5 bases each). Germline V gene lookup returns CDR1 SGHAT and CDR2 FQNNGV. V was trimmed by 6 bases and J by 4 bases, leaving 9 bases between them. The CDR3 runs 12 residues. The CDR3 spells CASRRGRETQYF. The CDR3 coding sequence is TGTGCCAGCAGGAGGGGTCGAGAGACCCAGTACTTC.

This chain connects TRBV9 to TRBJ1-3; 8 nucleotides line up with TRBD1. Germline assignment: CDR1 SGDLS and CDR2 YYNGEE. With 0 bases clipped from V and 0 bases from J, the junction kept 8 bases outside the gene matches. This CDR3 is built from 18 residues. The CDR3, as DNA: TGTGCCAGCAGCGTAGGACTGGGACAGGAACACTCTGGAAACACCATATATTTT. Its protein product is CASSVGLGQEHSGNTIYF.

This clonotype was counted many times. The rearrangement links TRBV5-1 to TRBJ2-3; D remains unclear. The CDR3 is 15 amino acids. Germline CDR1 SGHRS, CDR2 YFSETQ. V was cut by 2 bases and J by 2 bases, with 12 bases left in between. The CDR3 nucleotides read TGCGCCAGCAGCTTTTTACGGCAGAACACAGATACGCAGTATTTT. As protein: CASSFLRQNTDTQYF.

This chain links TRBV29-1 with TRBJ2-5, with 8 positions matching TRBD1. CDR3 size: 13 residues. Germline V lookup: CDR1 SQVTM, CDR2 ANQGSEA. Trimming took 7 bases from V and 2 from J; bases not matched to a gene: 6. The CDR3 sequence: CSALRTGQETQYF. Here the CDR3 DNA reads TGCAGCGCCCTACGGACAGGGCAAGAGACCCAGTACTTC.

This clonotype has only a few counts. The rearrangement links TRBV6-1 to TRBJ2-2; the match to TRBD1 covers 9 bases. The CDR3 has 16 residues. J gave up 6 bases and V 8 bases, and 13 bases lay outside the gene matches. CDR1 MNHNS and CDR2 SASEGT come from the germline V gene. The CDR3 DNA is TGTGCCAGCGGGTCTGATGGGACAGGGTTGTCCGGGGAGCTGTTTTTT. This codes for CASGSDGTGLSGELFF.

This clonotype showed up many times. The chain is built from TRBV7-2 and TRBJ1-2; TRBD1 aligns across 7 bases. The length of the CDR3 is 14 residues. From germline, CDR1 is SGHTA and CDR2 FQGNSA. The trim removed 1 base at V and 4 bases at J, leaving 3 bases unmatched. CDR3 DNA sequence: TGTGCCAGCAGCTTAGAGACAGGGTTCTATGGCTACACCTTC. Residues: CASSLETGFYGYTF.

Regarding this clonotype: The junction differs from germline at one of its ends, possibly a read error. CDR3 in DNA: TGTGCCGGCAGTTCTGGACTAGCGGGAGTGGGCGAGCAGTACTTC. This translates into CAGSSGLAGVGEQYF. The chain employs TRBV28 and TRBJ2-7, with TRBD2 matching over 13 bases. Germline assignment: CDR1 MDHEN and CDR2 SYDVKM. The CDR3 covers 15 residues.

This clonotype was seen a handful of times. This rearrangement joins TRBV4-1 to TRBJ2-3; 14 nucleotides align to TRBD2. Germline lookup yields CDR1 MGHRA and CDR2 YSYEKL. The CDR3 sequence is 20 residues long. V gave up 3 bases and J gave up 0 bases; unmatched junction bases: 11. DNA for the CDR3: TGCGCCAGCAGCCACCGACACGGGACTAGCGGGAGTAGGAGCACAGATACGCAGTATTTT. It specifies CASSHRHGTSGSRSTDTQYF.

This clonotype was seen ten or more times. The J gene is TRBJ2-7, the V gene TRBV27; D gene uncertain. Trimming cost V 5 bases and J 7 bases, with 12 bases left between them. CDR1 MNHEY and CDR2 SMNVEV come from the germline V gene (reference sequence). The CDR3 sequence is 12 residues long. CDR3 in amino acids: CASSTSLGEQYF. CDR3 DNA: TGTGCCAGCAGTACCTCTCTGGGGGAGCAGTACTTC.